This record looks at one TCR beta chain sequence and its context. What it recognizes is unknown. Germline assignment: CDR1 PRHDT and CDR2 FYEKMQ (reference sequence). The V end lost 0 bases, the J end lost 1 base, and 6 bases lay between the germline ends. The CDR3 totals 14 residues. The entry originates in a study of CD8 T cells in Susac syndrome. Study summary: When their blood was taken, the Susac syndrome patients had either not yet had any therapy, were taking corticosteroids, or were taking intravenous immunoglobulin alone. Study-level points and caveats: Clonal expansion was missing from Susac syndrome CD4+ T cell repertoires.

Random hexamers primed reverse transcription of about 0.5 to 1 ug RNA. TCRdb redid the calling of the immunoSEQ multiplex PCR reads with MiXCR, one entry per CDR3 protein. The profile shows 160,000 or so distinct CDR3 sequences, approximately 94% of them singletons. Purification of the CD8+ and CD4+ T cells relied on negative isolation, and TEMRA cells underwent FACS enrichment. The chain employs TRBV13 and TRBJ2-5; D is uncertain. The receptor was isolated from a human donor with Susac syndrome. The source material was CD4+ T cells from PBMCs. This CDR3 is CASSLGLFQETQYF. DNA of the CDR3: TGTGCCAGCAGCTTAGGTCTGTTCCAAGAGACCCAGTACTTC. The variable domain in full, with the rest retrieved from reference TRBV13 and TRBJ2-5, is AAGVIQSPRHLIKEKRETATLKCYPIPRHDTVYWYQQGPGQDPQFLISFYEKMQSDKGSIPDRFSAQQFSDYHSELNMSSLELGDSALYFCASSLGLFQETQYFGPGTRLLVL.